This TCR beta chain was documented in a study of control samples from healthy donors and cancer patients. This CDR3 has 17 residues. Germline assignment: CDR1 KGHSH and CDR2 LQKENI. Trimming removed 3 bases from V and 0 bases from J; junction bases left unmatched: 10. Generated by immunoSEQ multiplex PCR, the TCRdb table keeps only in-frame clones and is missing some. Counted here are roughly 150,000 clones, about nine tenths occurring once; the ten biggest clones make up over 4%. The specimen was blood. The chain employs TRBV18 and TRBJ2-7, with 8 bases identical to TRBD1. The source is a man aged 25 to 40 in good health. The CDR3 protein is CASSPGQGKGVSYEQYF. The CDR3 DNA is TGTGCCAGCTCACCTGGACAGGGCAAGGGAGTCTCCTACGAGCAGTACTTC. The full variable domain, its missing parts supplied by reference TRBV18 and TRBJ2-7, is NAGVMQNPRHLVRRRGQEARLRCSPMKGHSHVYWYRQLPEEGLKFMVYLQKENIIDESGMPKERFSAEFPKEGPSILRIQQVVRGDSAAYFCASSPGQGKGVSYEQYFGPGTRLTVT.